A single sample gave rise to the 9 T cell receptor beta chains below, sequenced in a study of T cell repertoires in cytomegalovirus infection. TCRdb re-called the reads with MiXCR, one entry per CDR3 protein. This sample has about 230,000 distinct CDR3 sequences, with around 6.6% found just once. The sample was PBMCs. All receptors come from a human donor in good health (CMV status not recorded). Some clones in this sample may be carry-over from other donors' samples.

Ten or more counts support this clonotype. The gene calls are TRBV28 and TRBJ2-1, with D possibly being TRBD1 (5 bases). The CDR3 sequence is 13 residues long. Between the trimmed V and J ends, which lost 7 bases and 3 bases, there was a span of 10 bases. Germline V CDR1 and CDR2: MDHEN, SYDVKM. The CDR3 coding sequence is TGTGCCAGCACCCCTCAGGGCTACAATGAGCAGTTCTTC. This encodes CASTPQGYNEQFF.

This clonotype has ten or more counts. The V and J genes are TRBV12-3 or TRBV12-4 and TRBJ2-1; D possibly corresponds to TRBD2 (5 bases). This CDR3 is built from 15 residues. Trimming cost V 7 bases and J 0 bases, with 13 bases left between them. The chain's CDR3 is CASTLGDSSYNEQFF. Written as DNA, the CDR3 is TGTGCCAGCACCCTCGGGGATAGCTCCTACAATGAGCAGTTCTTC.

This clonotype occurred many times. This chain connects TRBV12-3 or TRBV12-4 to TRBJ2-1; the match to TRBD1 covers 7 bases. This CDR3 is built from 14 residues. J was trimmed by 8 bases and V by 6 bases; bases with no gene match: 10. CDR3 nucleotides: TGTGCCAGCAGGGTCAGACAGGGCTGGCATGAGCAGTTCTTC. Translating it yields CASRVRQGWHEQFF.

The table lists this clonotype with a few counts. The V gene is TRBV11-3, the J gene TRBJ1-1; D may be TRBD1 (5 bases). Germline V gives CDR1 SGHNT, CDR2 YENEEA. CDR3 size: 15 residues. Trimming removed 1 base from V and 5 bases from J, with 14 bases in between. CDR3 residues: CASSLVGPGVTEAFF. The CDR3 DNA reads TGTGCCAGCAGCTTAGTAGGTCCGGGGGTGACTGAAGCTTTCTTT.

Worth noting for this clonotype: The junction differs from germline at one of its ends, possibly a read error. This chain joins TRBV7-9 and TRBJ1-5; the D gene is possibly TRBD1 (5 bases). Germline V gene sequence: CDR1 SEHNR, CDR2 FQNEAQ (reference sequence). The CDR3 has 16 residues. CDR3 loop: CASSPTTVLGNQPEHF. As DNA, the CDR3 is TGTGCCAGCAGCCCTACGACAGTCTTGGGCAATCAGCCCGAGCATTTT.

There are a few counts of this clonotype. The chain links TRBV12-3 or TRBV12-4 to TRBJ1-2, with D possibly TRBD1 on 6 matching bases. V lost 3 bases and J lost 8, with 13 bases in between. This CDR3 contains 13 residues. The DNA for the CDR3 is TGTGCCAGCAGTTTCCCAGGGGCAGGAGGCTACACCTTC. This translates into CASSFPGAGGYTF.

The V call is TRBV29-1, the J call TRBJ2-2; D may be TRBD2 (7 bases). In germline, CDR1 is SQVTM, CDR2 ANQGSEA. The V end was cut by 5 bases, the J end by 1 base, with 14 bases between. The CDR3 has 15 amino acids. CDR3 DNA: TGCAGCGTTACCCAAAGGGGGGGGAACACCGGGGAGCTGTTTTTT. Amino acid sequence: CSVTQRGGNTGELFF.

This clonotype has a handful of counts. This chain joins TRBV9 and TRBJ2-7; D ambiguous. Germline CDR1 is SGDLS and CDR2 is YYNGEE. The CDR3 length is 14 residues. V lost 0 bases and J 1 base, leaving 8 bases between the germline ends. The CDR3 spells CASSVASGSYEQYF. The CDR3 region has the DNA TGTGCCAGCAGCGTAGCTAGTGGATCCTACGAGCAGTACTTC.

This clonotype was counted ten times or more. The V gene is TRBV29-1, the J gene TRBJ1-1; 8 bases match TRBD1. The CDR3 is made up of 14 amino acids. The trim removed 7 bases at V and 4 bases at J, leaving 11 bases unmatched. Germline lookup yields CDR1 SQVTM and CDR2 ANQGSEA. CDR3 protein: CSALNYRGTTEAFF. The CDR3 nucleotides are TGCAGCGCCTTGAACTACAGGGGGACCACTGAAGCTTTCTTT.